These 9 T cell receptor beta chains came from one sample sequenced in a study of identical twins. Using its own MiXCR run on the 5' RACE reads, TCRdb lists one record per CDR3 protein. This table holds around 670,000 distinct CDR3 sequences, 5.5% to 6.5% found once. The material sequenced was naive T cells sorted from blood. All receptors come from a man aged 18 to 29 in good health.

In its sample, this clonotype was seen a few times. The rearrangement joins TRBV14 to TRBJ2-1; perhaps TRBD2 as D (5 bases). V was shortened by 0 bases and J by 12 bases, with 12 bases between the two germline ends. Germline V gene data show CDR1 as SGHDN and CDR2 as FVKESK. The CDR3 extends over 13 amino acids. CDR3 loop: CASSQDITRRQFF. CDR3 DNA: TGTGCCAGCAGCCAAGACATCACTAGGAGGCAGTTCTTC.

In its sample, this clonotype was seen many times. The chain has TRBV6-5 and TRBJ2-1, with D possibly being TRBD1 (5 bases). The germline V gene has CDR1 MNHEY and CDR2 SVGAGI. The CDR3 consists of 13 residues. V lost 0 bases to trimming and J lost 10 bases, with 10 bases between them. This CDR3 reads CASSYSQDIEQFF. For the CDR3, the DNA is TGTGCCAGCAGTTACTCTCAGGACATAGAGCAGTTCTTC.

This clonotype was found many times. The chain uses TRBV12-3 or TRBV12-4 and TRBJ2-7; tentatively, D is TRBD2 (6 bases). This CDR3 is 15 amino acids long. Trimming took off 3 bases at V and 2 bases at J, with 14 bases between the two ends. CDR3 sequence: CASSLEGSLTYEQYF. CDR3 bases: TGTGCCAGCAGTTTGGAGGGGTCCCTAACCTACGAGCAGTACTTC.

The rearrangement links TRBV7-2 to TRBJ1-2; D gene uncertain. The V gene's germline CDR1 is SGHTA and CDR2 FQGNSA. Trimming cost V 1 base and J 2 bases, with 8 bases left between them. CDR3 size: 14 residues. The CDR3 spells CASSLGSLNYGYTF. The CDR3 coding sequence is TGTGCCAGCAGCTTAGGAAGCCTCAACTATGGCTACACCTTC.

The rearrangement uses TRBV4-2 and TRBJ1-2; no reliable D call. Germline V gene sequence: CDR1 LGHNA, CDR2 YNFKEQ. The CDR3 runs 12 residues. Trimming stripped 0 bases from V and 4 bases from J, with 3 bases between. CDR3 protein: CASSQETYGYTF. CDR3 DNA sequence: TGTGCCAGCAGCCAAGAAACCTATGGCTACACCTTC.

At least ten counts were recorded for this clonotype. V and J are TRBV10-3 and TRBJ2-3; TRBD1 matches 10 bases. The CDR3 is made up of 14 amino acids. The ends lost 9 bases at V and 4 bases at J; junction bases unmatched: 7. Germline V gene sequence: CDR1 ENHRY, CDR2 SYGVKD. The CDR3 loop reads CAMRPGTGADTQYF. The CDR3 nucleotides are TGTGCCATGCGACCCGGGACAGGGGCAGATACGCAGTATTTT.

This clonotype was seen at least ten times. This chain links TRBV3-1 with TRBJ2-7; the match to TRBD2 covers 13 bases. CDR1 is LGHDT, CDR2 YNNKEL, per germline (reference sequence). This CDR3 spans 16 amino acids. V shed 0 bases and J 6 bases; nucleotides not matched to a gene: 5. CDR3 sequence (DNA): TGTGCCAGCAGCCAAGATGGACTAGCGGGAGCACTCGAGCAGTACTTC. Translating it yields CASSQDGLAGALEQYF.

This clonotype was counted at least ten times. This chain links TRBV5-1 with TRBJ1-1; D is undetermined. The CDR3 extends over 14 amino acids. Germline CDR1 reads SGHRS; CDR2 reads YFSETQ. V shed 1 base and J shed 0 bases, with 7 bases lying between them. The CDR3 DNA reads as TGCGCCAGCAGCTTGAGAGGGTTGAACACTGAAGCTTTCTTT. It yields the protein CASSLRGLNTEAFF.

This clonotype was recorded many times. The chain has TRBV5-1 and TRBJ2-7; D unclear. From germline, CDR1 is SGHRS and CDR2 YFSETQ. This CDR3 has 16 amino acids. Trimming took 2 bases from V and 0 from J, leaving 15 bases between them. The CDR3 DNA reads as TGCGCCAGCAGCTTCTTATTACTGAACTCCTCCTACGAGCAGTACTTC. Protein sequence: CASSFLLLNSSYEQYF.